What follows are 20 T cell receptor beta chains derived from one specimen sequenced in a study of metastatic and nonmetastatic thyroid tumors. Prior to thyroid surgery, none of the patients had received any treatment. TCRdb recomputed clones from the PCR reads via MiXCR. The sample includes about 92,000 clones, 15% of them seen just once. The sequenced sample consisted of blood. These receptors were obtained from a female donor with papillary thyroid cancer or a benign thyroid nodule (not recorded which). Some clones in this sample may be carry-over from other donors' samples.

This clone was counted a few times. Just one base apart from a much larger clone, this may be a read error. At the DNA level, this CDR3 is encoded by other sequences in the same sample as well. This sequence joins TRBV6-2 or TRBV6-3 and TRBJ1-1; D perhaps matches TRBD1 (6 bases). The germline gives CDR1 MNHEY, CDR2 SVGEGT. The CDR3 extends over 16 amino acids. V lost 6 bases to trimming and J lost 0 bases, with 17 bases between them. The CDR3 is CASSPALGGLNTEAFF. In DNA form, the CDR3 reads TGTGCCAGCAGCCCTGCTCTGGGGGGCCTGAACACTGAAGCTTTCTTT.

This clone has just a few counts. This clone may be a read error of a much larger clone one base away. The identical CDR3 is also encoded by other nucleotide sequences in the sample. This sequence joins TRBV7-9 and TRBJ1-4; D uncertain. This CDR3 has 14 amino acids. V was shortened by 6 bases and J by 8 bases, with 16 bases between the two germline ends. Germline loops: CDR1 SEHNR, CDR2 FQNEAQ (reference sequence). The CDR3 here is CASSEFAEVEKLFF. The DNA of the CDR3 is TGTGCCAGCAGTGAGTTCGCGGAGGTCGAAAAACTGTTTTTT.

This clone was seen ten or more times. The gene calls are TRBV4-1 and TRBJ1-2, with 8 bases identical to TRBD1. CDR1 and CDR2 from the germline V gene are MGHRA and YSYEKL. This CDR3 has 14 residues. J was trimmed by 8 bases and V by 3 bases; bases with no gene match: 8. The CDR3 loop is CASSHVDRDQGYTF. CDR3 nucleotides: TGCGCCAGCAGCCACGTGGACAGGGATCAGGGCTACACCTTC.

This clone was seen a few times. The rearrangement uses TRBV6-1 and TRBJ2-7; TRBD2 agrees at 7 bases. CDR3 length equals 14 residues. V gave up 7 bases and J gave up 1 base; unmatched junction bases: 7. Looked up from germline, CDR1 is MNHNS and CDR2 is SASEGT. The CDR3 nucleotides read TGTGCCAGCAAGGTAACTAGCGTTTCCTACGAGCAGTACTTC. Protein product: CASKVTSVSYEQYF.

This clone has ten or more counts. The rearrangement uses TRBV7-8 and TRBJ1-2; D may be TRBD1 (5 bases). The CDR3 has 17 residues. Between the trimmed V and J ends, which lost 1 base and 5 bases, there was a span of 20 bases. CDR1 SGHVS and CDR2 FQNEAQ come from the germline V gene. The CDR3 nucleotides read TGTGCCAGCAGCTTAGAGCTTTCGAGGGGCAGGCCTTATGGCTACACCTTC. Protein product: CASSLELSRGRPYGYTF.

A remark on this clone: A much larger clone lies a single base off, so this may be a read error. The chain is built from TRBV19 and TRBJ2-6, with D possibly being TRBD2 (6 bases). Germline assignment: CDR1 LNHDA and CDR2 SQIVND (reference sequence). The V end was cut by 2 bases, the J end by 8 bases, with 13 bases between. There are 15 residues in the CDR3. Here the CDR3 DNA reads TGTGCCAGTAGTATACCAGGCGGAGGGTCCAACGTCCTGACTTTC. This encodes CASSIPGGGSNVLTF.

This chain joins TRBV20-1 and TRBJ2-3, with TRBD2 as a possible D gene (6 bases). Germline lookup yields CDR1 DFQATT and CDR2 SNEGSKA (reference sequence). The CDR3 covers 10 residues. The V end lost 5 bases, the J end lost 12 bases, and 12 bases lay between the germline ends. The CDR3 DNA reads as TGCAGTGCTGGGACTGGGAGTCAGTATTTT. This encodes CSAGTGSQYF.

Regarding this clone: A single base separates this from a much larger clone, so it may be a read error. The gene calls are TRBV4-1 and TRBJ2-3; 9 bases are a match to TRBD2. Trimming cost V 6 bases and J 2 bases; bases outside gene matches: 12. Germline lookup yields CDR1 MGHRA and CDR2 YSYEKL. This CDR3 region has 17 residues. The CDR3 coding sequence is TGCGCCAGCAGTCCCGTGGGAGCGGGGGGCCCCACAGATACGCAGTATTTT. Its translation: CASSPVGAGGPTDTQYF.

This clone was seen a few times. The V gene is TRBV4-2, the J gene TRBJ1-4, with unresolved D. Germline V gives CDR1 LGHNA, CDR2 YNFKEQ. V lost 1 base and J lost 1, with 7 bases in between. The CDR3 length is 15 residues. The CDR3 region is CASSQVRGTNEKLFF. The CDR3 DNA reads TGTGCCAGCAGCCAAGTACGGGGAACTAATGAAAAACTGTTTTTT.

A word on this clone: Possible read error: a much larger clone is one base away. The chain is built from TRBV20-1 and TRBJ2-3; D is tentatively TRBD1 or TRBD2 (5 bases each). The CDR3 loop spans 14 amino acids. Germline V gene sequence: CDR1 DFQATT, CDR2 SNEGSKA (reference sequence). The CDR3: CSSRRGRSTDTQYF. Written as DNA, the CDR3 is TGCAGTTCTAGAAGGGGACGTAGCACAGATACGCAGTATTTT.

This clone showed up just a few times. The chain recombines TRBV6-1 with TRBJ1-5; D not resolved. This CDR3 contains 16 residues. Germline V gene data show CDR1 as MNHNS and CDR2 as SASEGT. Trimming removed 0 bases from V and 0 bases from J, with 9 bases in between. The CDR3 sequence: CASSEARRSSNQPQHF. Here the CDR3 DNA reads TGTGCCAGCAGTGAAGCCCGAAGGTCTAGCAATCAGCCCCAGCATTTT.

This clone is judged medium-sized. At the DNA level, this CDR3 is encoded by other sequences in the same sample as well. The genes are TRBV27 and TRBJ2-2, with 7 bases that match TRBD2. J gave up 2 bases and V 3 bases, and 3 bases lay outside the gene matches. CDR1 MNHEY and CDR2 SMNVEV come from the germline V gene (reference sequence). This CDR3 contains 15 residues. DNA of the CDR3: TGTGCCAGCAGTTTGCGGGGGACTAACACCGGGGAGCTGTTTTTT. Amino acids: CASSLRGTNTGELFF.

Many counts were recorded for this clone. The CDR3 carries no conserved terminal phenylalanine or tryptophan, so it likely arises from a read error. The chain is built from TRBV7-9 and TRBJ2-7, with no clear D. This CDR3 is built from 13 residues. Trimming took 1 base from V and 6 from J, leaving 10 bases between them. Germline V gene data show CDR1 as SEHNR and CDR2 as FQNEAQ (reference sequence). CDR3 nucleotide sequence: TGTGCCAGCAGCTTAGGAGGACGACTCGAGCAGTACTAC. It is translated as CASSLGGRLEQYY.

In the case of this clone: With a much larger clone just one base away, this may be a read error. V usage is TRBV4-1 and J usage is TRBJ2-7, with D perhaps matching TRBD2 (5 bases). CDR1 and CDR2 (germline): MGHRA, YSYEKL. The CDR3 is 19 amino acids. Trimming pared 0 bases from V and 2 bases from J, leaving 23 bases between. The chain's CDR3 is CASSQDDGGRANLPYEQYF. CDR3 nucleotide sequence: TGCGCCAGCAGCCAAGATGACGGCGGGCGGGCCAATTTACCCTACGAGCAGTACTTC.

This clone was counted many times. This rearrangement joins TRBV14 to TRBJ1-5; perhaps TRBD1 as D (5 bases). With 2 bases removed from V and 4 bases from J, the gap between germline ends came to 15 bases. The CDR3 has 16 amino acids. Germline V CDR1 and CDR2: SGHDN, FVKESK. The CDR3 is CASSQQGGTGNQPQHF. The CDR3 DNA is TGTGCCAGCAGCCAACAGGGAGGTACGGGAAATCAGCCCCAGCATTTT.

The CDR3 region has the DNA TGTGCCAGCAGCCAAGAACGAAACCCTAACTATGGCTACACCTTC. Translated: CASSQERNPNYGYTF. The rearrangement uses TRBV3-1 and TRBJ1-2; no clear D. Germline V CDR1 and CDR2: LGHDT, YNNKEL (reference sequence). There are 15 residues in the CDR3. Trimming shortened V by 0 bases and J by 0 bases, and 8 bases separated the two germline ends.

This clone was observed many times. V and J are TRBV7-8 and TRBJ1-1, with D perhaps TRBD1 (6 bases). V was shortened by 8 bases and J by 1 base, with 20 bases between the two germline ends. CDR3 size: 16 residues. CDR1 is SGHVS and CDR2 is FQNEAQ in the germline V gene. The DNA of the CDR3 is TGTGCCAGCCATCCTGTTTTTGGGGGCACGAACACTGAAGCTTTCTTT. Translated: CASHPVFGGTNTEAFF.

This clone occurred many times. This chain uses TRBV6-1 with TRBJ2-5; 7 positions match TRBD1. This CDR3 is 14 amino acids long. Germline CDR1 MNHNS, CDR2 SASEGT. Losses at the gene ends were 5 bases for V and 2 bases for J; bases not matched to a gene: 5. The CDR3 DNA is TGTGCCAGCAGTCGGGACAGCACGCAAGAGACCCAGTACTTC. This codes for CASSRDSTQETQYF.

This clone has at least ten counts. This chain uses TRBV12-3 or TRBV12-4 with TRBJ1-2, with D tentatively TRBD1 (6 bases). The CDR3 totals 13 residues. With 6 bases removed from V and 3 bases from J, the gap between germline ends came to 11 bases. The CDR3 here is CASSYDRHYGYTF. CDR3 coding DNA: TGTGCCAGCAGCTACGACAGGCACTATGGCTACACCTTC.

This clone was recorded many times. V and J are TRBV5-1 and TRBJ2-3, with 7 nucleotides matching TRBD1. The CDR3 is made up of 14 amino acids. The ends lost 3 bases at V and 0 bases at J; junction bases unmatched: 1. Germline CDR1 and CDR2: SGHRS and YFSETQ. The CDR3 spells CASSSGQSTDTQYF. The CDR3 DNA reads TGCGCCAGCAGCTCGGGACAGAGCACAGATACGCAGTATTTT.